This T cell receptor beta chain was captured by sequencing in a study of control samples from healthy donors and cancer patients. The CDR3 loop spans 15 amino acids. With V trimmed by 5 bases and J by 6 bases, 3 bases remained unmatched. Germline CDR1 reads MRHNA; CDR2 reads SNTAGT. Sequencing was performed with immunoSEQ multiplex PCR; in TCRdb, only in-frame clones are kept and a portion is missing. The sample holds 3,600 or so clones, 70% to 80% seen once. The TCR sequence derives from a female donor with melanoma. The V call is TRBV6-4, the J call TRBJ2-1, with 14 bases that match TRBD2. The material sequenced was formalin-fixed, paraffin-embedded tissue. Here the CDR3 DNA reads TGTGCCAGCAGTTCCGGGACTAGCGGGAGCAATGAGCAGTTCTTC. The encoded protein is CASSSGTSGSNEQFF.